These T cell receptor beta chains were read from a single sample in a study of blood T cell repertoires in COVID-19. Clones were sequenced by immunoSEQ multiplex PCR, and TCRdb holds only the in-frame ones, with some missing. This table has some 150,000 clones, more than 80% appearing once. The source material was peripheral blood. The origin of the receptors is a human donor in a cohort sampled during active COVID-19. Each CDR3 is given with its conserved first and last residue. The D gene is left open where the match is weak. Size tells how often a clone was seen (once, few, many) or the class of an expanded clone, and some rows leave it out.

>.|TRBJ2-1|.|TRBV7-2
CASSSDGGLREQFF
TGTGCCAGCAGCTCGGACGGGGGTTTGAGGGAGCAGTTCTTC
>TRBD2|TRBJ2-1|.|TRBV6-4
CASSQAGDGYEQFF
TGTGCCAGCAGCCAAGCGGGGGACGGCTATGAGCAGTTCTTC
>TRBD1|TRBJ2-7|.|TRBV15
CATSIRTGVYEQYF
TGTGCCACCAGCATAAGGACAGGGGTCTACGAGCAGTACTTC
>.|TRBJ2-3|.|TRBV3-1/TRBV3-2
CASSQESKDTQYF
TGTGCCAGCAGCCAAGAGTCTAAGGATACGCAGTATTTT
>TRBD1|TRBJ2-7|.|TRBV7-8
CASSFGQGEQYF
TGTGCCAGCAGCTTCGGACAGGGCGAGCAGTACTTC
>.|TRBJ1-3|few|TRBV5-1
CASSLAHSGNTIYF
TGCGCCAGCAGCTTGGCCCACTCTGGAAACACCATATATTTT
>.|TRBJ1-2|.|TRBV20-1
CSASHLGGAGGYTF
TGCAGTGCTAGTCATTTAGGGGGGGCGGGAGGCTACACCTTC
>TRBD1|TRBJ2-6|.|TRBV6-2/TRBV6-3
CASSYPTHRGEGSGANVLTF
TGTGCCAGCAGTTACCCCACTCACAGGGGAGAGGGCTCTGGGGCCAACGTCCTGACTTTC
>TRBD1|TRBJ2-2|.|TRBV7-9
CASSLPTGATAGELFF
TGTGCCAGCAGCCTTCCGACAGGGGCGACGGCCGGGGAGCTGTTTTTT
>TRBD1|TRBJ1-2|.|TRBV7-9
CASSLIGGSYGYTF
TGTGCCAGCAGCTTAATAGGGGGCTCCTATGGCTACACCTTC
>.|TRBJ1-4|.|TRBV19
CASSIRLTTNEKLFF
TGTGCCAGTAGTATCAGGTTGACAACTAATGAAAAACTGTTTTTT
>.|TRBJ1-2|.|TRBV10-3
CAISDYEGMEYGYTF
TGTGCCATCAGTGATTACGAGGGAATGGAATATGGCTACACCTTC
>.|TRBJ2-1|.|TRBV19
CASRAGSDEQFF
TGTGCCAGTAGAGCCGGAAGCGATGAGCAGTTCTTC
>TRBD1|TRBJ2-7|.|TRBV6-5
CASRRDRGSSYEQYF
TGTGCCAGCAGACGTGACAGGGGGTCATCCTACGAGCAGTACTTC
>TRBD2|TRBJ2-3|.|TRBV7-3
CASSIGGADTQYF
TGTGCCAGCAGCATCGGGGGGGCAGATACGCAGTATTTT
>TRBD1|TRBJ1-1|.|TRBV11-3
CASSNYRGAEAFF
TGTGCCAGCAGCAACTACAGGGGAGCTGAAGCTTTCTTT
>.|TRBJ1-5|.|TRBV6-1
CASSEGLGQPQHF
TGTGCCAGCAGTGAAGGGCTGGGCCAGCCCCAGCATTTT
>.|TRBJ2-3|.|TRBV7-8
CASSLLPQRGTDTQYF
TGTGCCAGCAGCTTACTGCCCCAGCGGGGCACAGATACGCAGTATTTT
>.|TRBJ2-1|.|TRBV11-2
CASRLASNEQFF
TGTGCCAGCAGGCTAGCGTCCAATGAGCAGTTCTTC
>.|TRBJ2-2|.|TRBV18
CASSPLRNGGFGTGELFF
TGTGCCAGCTCACCCCTCAGGAACGGGGGATTCGGGACCGGGGAGCTGTTTTTT
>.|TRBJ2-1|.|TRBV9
CASSARDREVDEQFF
TGTGCCAGCAGCGCCCGCGACAGGGAGGTGGATGAGCAGTTCTTC
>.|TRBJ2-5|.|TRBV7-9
CASSKTEPQETQYF
TGTGCCAGCAGCAAGACGGAGCCCCAAGAGACCCAGTACTTC
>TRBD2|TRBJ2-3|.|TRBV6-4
CASSDRLAGVDTQYF
TGTGCCAGCAGTGATCGCCTAGCGGGGGTTGATACGCAGTATTTT
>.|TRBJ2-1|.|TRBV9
CASSATGLTMNEQFF
TGTGCCAGCAGCGCAACAGGGTTAACTATGAATGAGCAGTTCTTC
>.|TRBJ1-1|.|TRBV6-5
CASNRDPNTEAFF
TGTGCCAGCAACAGGGATCCGAACACTGAAGCTTTCTTT
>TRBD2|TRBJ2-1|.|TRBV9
CASSPTGGGIYNEQFF
TGTGCCAGCAGCCCCACGGGCGGGGGGATTTACAATGAGCAGTTCTTC
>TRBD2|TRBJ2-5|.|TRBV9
CASSLAGGGLQETQYF
TGTGCCAGCAGCTTAGCGGGGGGGGGCTTACAAGAGACCCAGTACTTC
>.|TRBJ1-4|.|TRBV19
CASSRGTLTTNEKLFF
TGTGCCAGTAGTCGTGGAACACTAACAACTAATGAAAAACTGTTTTTT
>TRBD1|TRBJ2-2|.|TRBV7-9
CASRPPGQGTAGELFF
TGTGCCAGCAGACCCCCGGGACAGGGGACGGCCGGGGAGCTGTTTTTT
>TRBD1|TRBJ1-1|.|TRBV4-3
CASTEGAGEAFF
TGCGCCAGCACTGAGGGGGCGGGTGAAGCTTTCTTT
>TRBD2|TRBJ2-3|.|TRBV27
CASSSSGGTDTQYF
TGTGCCAGCAGTTCTAGCGGCGGGACAGATACGCAGTATTTT
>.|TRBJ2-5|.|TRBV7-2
CASSSAGAIQETQYF
TGTGCCAGCAGCTCCGCGGGGGCTATCCAAGAGACCCAGTACTTC
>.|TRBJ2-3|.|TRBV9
CASSLDNTDTQYF
TGTGCCAGCAGTCTGGACAACACAGATACGCAGTATTTT
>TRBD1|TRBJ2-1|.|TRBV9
CASSLPGRGLNNEQFF
TGTGCCAGCAGCCTTCCCGGCAGGGGGCTTAACAATGAGCAGTTCTTC
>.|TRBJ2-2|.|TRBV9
CASSTRLGLTGELFF
TGTGCCAGCAGCACTAGGTTAGGACTCACCGGGGAGCTGTTTTTT
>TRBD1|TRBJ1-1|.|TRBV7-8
CASSLATGRNTEAFF
TGTGCCAGCAGCTTGGCGACAGGGCGGAACACTGAAGCTTTCTTT
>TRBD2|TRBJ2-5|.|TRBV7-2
CASSGSGGARTQYF
TGTGCCAGCAGCGGTAGCGGGGGGGCCCGGACCCAGTACTTC
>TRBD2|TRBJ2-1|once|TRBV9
CASSAPGLASNEQFF
TGTGCCAGCAGCGCTCCGGGACTAGCGTCTAATGAGCAGTTCTTC
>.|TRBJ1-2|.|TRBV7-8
CASSPRGGYINYGYTF
TGTGCCAGCAGCCCGAGAGGAGGATACATAAACTATGGCTACACCTTC
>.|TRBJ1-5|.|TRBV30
CAWSSVQGGQPQHF
TGTGCCTGGAGTTCCGTACAGGGCGGACAGCCCCAGCATTTT